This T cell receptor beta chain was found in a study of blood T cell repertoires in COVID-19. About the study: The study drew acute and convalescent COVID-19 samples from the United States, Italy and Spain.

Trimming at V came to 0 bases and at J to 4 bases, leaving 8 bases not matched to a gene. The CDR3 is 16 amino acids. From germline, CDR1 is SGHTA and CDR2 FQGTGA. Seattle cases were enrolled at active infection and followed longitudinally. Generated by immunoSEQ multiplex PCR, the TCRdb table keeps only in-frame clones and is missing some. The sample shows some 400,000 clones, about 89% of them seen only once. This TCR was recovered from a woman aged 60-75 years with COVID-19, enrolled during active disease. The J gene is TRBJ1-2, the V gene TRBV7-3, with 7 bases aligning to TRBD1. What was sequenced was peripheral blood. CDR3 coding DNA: TGTGCCAGCAGCTTAACGAGAGACAGGGCAGGCTATGGCTACACCTTC. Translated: CASSLTRDRAGYGYTF.